The clone carrying this TCR beta chain was seen a handful of times. TCRdb passed the 5' RACE reads through MiXCR, listing each CDR3 protein once. The sample records 450,000 to 650,000 distinct CDR3 sequences, roughly 18% being singletons. The data were taken from a study of T-cell memory formation after mild COVID-19. The CDR3 spans 15 residues. Germline V gene data show CDR1 as MNHNS and CDR2 as SASEGT. The V gene end was trimmed by 5 bases and the J gene end by 4 bases; junction bases not matched to a gene: 7. The J gene is TRBJ1-1, the V gene TRBV6-1, with 10 bases fitting TRBD1. Sequences were obtained from PBMCs or a T cell subset sorted from them (not recorded which). The sequence was collected from an adult woman who had mild COVID-19 (a few samples of this study predate the infection). Cell type and time point are not known. CDR3 DNA: TGTGCCAGCAGTCGCTACGGACAGGGGGGCACTGAAGCTTTCTTT. It encodes CASSRYGQGGTEAFF.